A single sample is the source of the 15 T cell receptor beta chains below, sequenced in a study of T cell clonotyping in hematopoietic cell transplantation. The time point is: recipient sample about 28 days before transplant, after cytoreduction. Profiling relied on immunoSEQ multiplex PCR, and the TCRdb table lists in-frame clones only, not all of them. The sample lists more than 20,000 clones, 90% occurring once. The specimen comprised peripheral blood mononuclear cells, sampled before stem cell transplant. All receptors come from a man aged 18 to 30 with biphenotypic leukemia. Some clones in this sample may be carry-over from other donors' samples.

The V gene is TRBV7-9, the J gene TRBJ1-6; a possible D gene is TRBD1 (5 bases). This CDR3 comprises 15 residues. In germline, CDR1 is SEHNR, CDR2 FQNEAQ (reference sequence). Trimming took 5 bases from V and 7 from J, leaving 15 bases between them. The CDR3 is CASSPRGGENSPLHF. The DNA of the CDR3 is TGTGCCAGCAGCCCGCGCGGAGGGGAGAATTCACCCCTCCACTTT.

V usage is TRBV7-9 and J usage is TRBJ1-3; maybe TRBD1 (5 bases). The CDR3 length is 13 residues. Per germline, CDR1 SEHNR and CDR2 FQNEAQ (reference sequence). V shed 2 bases and J shed 4 bases, with 6 bases lying between them. The CDR3 DNA reads TGTGCCAGCAGCTTAAGACAGGGAAACACCATATATTTT. It translates to CASSLRQGNTIYF. The full variable domain, rest sourced from reference TRBV7-9 and TRBJ1-3, is DTGVSQNPRHKITKRGQNVTFRCDPISEHNRLYWYRQTLGQGPEFLTYFQNEAQLEKSRLLSDRFSAERPKGSFSTLEIQRTEQGDSAMYLCASSLRQGNTIYFGEGSWLTVV.

The V gene is TRBV18, the J gene TRBJ2-5; 8 nucleotides agree with TRBD1. Germline V CDR1 and CDR2: KGHSH, LQKENI. With V trimmed by 3 bases and J by 5 bases, 5 bases remained unmatched. The CDR3 has 14 amino acids. The CDR3 loop is CASSPDRVKETQYF. The CDR3 nucleotides read TGTGCCAGCTCACCGGACAGGGTCAAGGAGACCCAGTACTTC.

J is TRBJ2-3 and V is TRBV29-1, with a tentative D call TRBD2 (5 bases). The CDR3 is 15 amino acids. V was cut by 2 bases and J by 0 bases, with 12 bases left in between. Per germline, CDR1 SQVTM and CDR2 ANQGSEA. The CDR3 here is CSVESRGSSTDTQYF. CDR3 nucleotide sequence: TGCAGCGTTGAATCTCGCGGGTCGAGCACAGATACGCAGTATTTT.

This clone was found a few times. CDR3 in amino acids: CASSFGATGALSEQYF. The CDR3 DNA is TGTGCCAGCAGTTTTGGGGCTACAGGGGCCCTCTCCGAGCAGTACTTC. V and J are TRBV27 and TRBJ2-7, with 7 bases identical to TRBD1. Germline-derived CDR1 and CDR2 are MNHEY and SMNVEV (reference sequence). V gave up 3 bases and J gave up 6 bases; unmatched junction bases: 14. The CDR3 loop spans 16 amino acids.

The chain employs TRBV27 and TRBJ2-7, with D perhaps matching TRBD1 (6 bases). Germline values: CDR1 MNHEY, CDR2 SMNVEV (reference sequence). V lost 6 bases and J lost 3, with 15 bases in between. The CDR3 is 14 amino acids. The CDR3 bases are TGTGCCAGCAGGCCGGGACACCCAAACTACGAGCAGTACTTC. Protein product: CASRPGHPNYEQYF.

In its sample, this clone was seen once. The chain is built from TRBV4-1 and TRBJ1-1; no clear D. Germline loops: CDR1 MGHRA, CDR2 YSYEKL. V dropped 3 bases and J dropped 0 bases, with 23 bases sitting between them. CDR3 size: 19 residues. The CDR3 protein is CASSHRRPGVTGVNTEAFF. The DNA for the CDR3 is TGCGCCAGCAGCCATCGGCGACCGGGAGTGACGGGAGTGAACACTGAAGCTTTCTTT.

The chain has TRBV29-1 and TRBJ1-1; tentatively, D is TRBD1 (6 bases). V dropped 6 bases and J dropped 0 bases, with 8 bases sitting between them. Germline assignment: CDR1 SQVTM and CDR2 ANQGSEA. The CDR3 is made up of 12 amino acids. CDR3 region: CSVPGVNTEAFF. Written as DNA, the CDR3 is TGCAGCGTCCCAGGGGTGAACACTGAAGCTTTCTTT.

V usage is TRBV14 and J usage is TRBJ2-3; possible D gene TRBD2, 5 bases. The CDR3 runs to 12 residues. Germline V lookup: CDR1 SGHDN, CDR2 FVKESK. V lost 5 bases and J 4 bases, leaving 7 bases between the germline ends. The CDR3 nucleotides read TGTGCCAGCAGCGGGAGCGCAGATACGCAGTATTTT. The encoded protein is CASSGSADTQYF.

The V and J genes are TRBV18 and TRBJ1-3, with TRBD1 identical over 7 bases. The V segment lost 2 bases and the J segment 3 bases; nucleotides outside the gene matches: 4. Germline CDR1 KGHSH, CDR2 LQKENI. The CDR3 extends over 15 amino acids. Here the CDR3 DNA reads TGTGCCAGCTCACCAGGAGACAGGGTTGGAAACACCATATATTTT. Translating it yields CASSPGDRVGNTIYF.

This sequence joins TRBV27 and TRBJ2-3; D not resolved. The V end lost 6 bases, the J end lost 6 bases, and 13 bases lay between the germline ends. The germline gives CDR1 MNHEY, CDR2 SMNVEV (reference sequence). The CDR3 runs to 13 residues. The CDR3 DNA follows: TGTGCCAGCAGCTCTCATCATCCGGATACGCAGTATTTT. Protein sequence: CASSSHHPDTQYF.

The chain recombines TRBV6-4 with TRBJ1-2; 10 bases line up with TRBD1. CDR3 length equals 16 residues. Germline values: CDR1 MRHNA, CDR2 SNTAGT. The trim removed 3 bases at V and 5 bases at J, leaving 9 bases unmatched. CDR3 region: CASSETGTGVRYGYTF. The CDR3 DNA reads as TGTGCCAGCAGTGAGACCGGGACAGGGGTACGGTATGGCTACACCTTC.

The chain recombines TRBV27 with TRBJ2-1; the D call may be TRBD1 or TRBD2 (5 bases each). The CDR3 has 15 amino acids. The V end lost 3 bases, the J end lost 6 bases, and 15 bases lay between the germline ends. CDR1 and CDR2 from the germline V gene are MNHEY and SMNVEV (reference sequence). The CDR3: CASSFRDLTINEQFF. The CDR3 DNA sequence: TGTGCCAGCAGTTTCCGGGACCTCACCATCAATGAGCAGTTCTTC.

The chain uses TRBV30 and TRBJ2-1; no firm D call. Trimming pared 0 bases from V and 5 bases from J, leaving 8 bases between. Germline lookup yields CDR1 GTSNPN and CDR2 SVGIG (reference sequence). The CDR3 contains 13 residues. CDR3: CAWSVIRDNEQFF. The DNA for the CDR3 is TGTGCCTGGAGTGTTATTAGGGACAATGAGCAGTTCTTC. Full variable domain (rest looked up from reference TRBV30 and TRBJ2-1): SQTIHQWPATLVQPVGSPLSLECTVEGTSNPNLYWYRQAAGRGLQLLFYSVGIGQISSEVPQNLSASRPQDRQFILSSKKLLLSDSGFYLCAWSVIRDNEQFFGPGTRLTVL.

The chain has TRBV6-1 and TRBJ2-7, with D hard to call. Germline V CDR1 and CDR2: MNHNS, SASEGT. The CDR3 has 13 residues. V gave up 5 bases and J gave up 0 bases, with 8 bases separating them. CDR3 sequence (DNA): TGTGCCAGCAGTAAAGACTTCTCCTACGAGCAGTACTTC. This encodes CASSKDFSYEQYF.